This TCR beta chain was recorded in a study of blood T cell repertoires in COVID-19. The V and J ends lost 1 base and 5 bases respectively, with 9 bases between them. Germline CDR1 SGHRS, CDR2 YFSETQ. This CDR3 region has 13 residues. The table came from immunoSEQ multiplex PCR; TCRdb's copy has only in-frame clones and leaves some out. The sample consists of some 87,000 clones, more than 80% of them appearing once. Sequencing was performed on peripheral blood. The gene calls are TRBV5-1 and TRBJ1-1; D ambiguous. This TCR derives from a human donor in a cohort sampled during active COVID-19. The CDR3 loop is CASSLRSGTEAFF. The CDR3, as DNA: TGCGCCAGCAGCTTGAGGTCCGGGACTGAAGCTTTCTTT.